These 10 T cell receptor beta chains were sequenced from one sample in a study of OX40 agonist ivuxolimab in advanced cancers. TCRdb's table, derived via immunoSEQ multiplex PCR, lists solely in-frame clones and lacks some. The repertoire holds roughly 46,000 clones, 91% seen once, with 4% to 5% in the top ten. This sample comprised CD4+ or CD8+ T cells sorted from blood, obtained in a trial of the OX40 agonist ivuxolimab. Receptor source: an adult with an advanced solid tumor such as melanoma, head and neck, liver or kidney cancer.

V is TRBV23-1 and J is TRBJ1-2; 7 bases fit TRBD1. TRBV23-1 is given ORF status, its function remaining uncertain. This CDR3 region has 13 residues. V lost 4 bases, J lost 4 bases, and 3 bases stayed unmatched. This CDR3 reads CASSLRDSYGYTF. CDR3 bases: TGCGCCAGCAGTCTCAGGGACAGCTATGGCTACACCTTC.

The chain couples TRBV29-1 to TRBJ1-3; D unresolved. This CDR3 has 12 amino acids. Per germline, CDR1 SQVTM and CDR2 ANQGSEA. V lost 4 bases and J 4 bases, leaving 8 bases between the germline ends. The CDR3 loop is CSVASFGNTIYF. The CDR3, as DNA: TGCAGCGTTGCTTCCTTCGGAAACACCATATATTTT.

This clone was counted a single time. This chain uses TRBV6-5 with TRBJ2-2; the match to TRBD1 covers 9 bases. Germline CDR1 is MNHEY and CDR2 is SVGAGI. Trimming took 6 bases from V and 1 from J; bases not matched to a gene: 3. The CDR3 is 15 residues long. The CDR3: CASRGQGGNTGELFF. The CDR3 DNA is TGTGCCAGCAGGGGACAGGGAGGGAACACCGGGGAGCTGTTTTTT.

CDR3: CASSQSGGRMERQGNAATRYEQYV. CDR3 DNA sequence: TGCGCCAGCAGTCAATCGGGGGGTCGGATGGAACGACAGGGAAACGCTGCTACGAGGTACGAGCAGTACGTC. V and J are TRBV23-1 and TRBJ2-7; perhaps TRBD1 as D (7 bases). TRBV23-1 is assigned to the ORF class and has an uncertain function. The V gene lost 0 bases and the J gene lost 4 bases, with 40 bases spanning the gap. This CDR3 contains 24 residues.

The CDR3 loop reads CASSLRGPLPNEQFF. The CDR3 DNA sequence: TGTGCCAGCAGTTTGCGGGGGCCTCTACCCAATGAGCAGTTCTTC. This chain uses TRBV27 with TRBJ2-1, with D possibly being TRBD2 (7 bases). CDR1 is MNHEY and CDR2 is SMNVEV in the germline V gene (reference sequence). Trimming cost V 3 bases and J 6 bases, with 15 bases left between them. The CDR3 loop spans 15 amino acids.

The CDR3 DNA reads TGTGCCAGTAGCTCACTTACCTACAATGAGCAGTTCTTC. Translated, it gives CASSSLTYNEQFF. The chain uses TRBV19 and TRBJ2-1; D remains unclear. Trimming took off 6 bases at V and 2 bases at J, with 8 bases between the two ends. Germline V gene data show CDR1 as LNHDA and CDR2 as SQIVND (reference sequence). The CDR3 has 13 residues.

With respect to this clone: An end of the junction does not agree with germline; a read error may underlie this. The chain carries TRBV13 and TRBJ1-1, with D maybe TRBD1 (6 bases). This CDR3 is 15 amino acids long. The V gene's germline CDR1 is PRHDT and CDR2 FYEKMQ (reference sequence). The CDR3 protein is CASSTHREEGYTPRF. DNA of the CDR3: TGTGCCAGCAGCACCCACAGGGAGGAGGGGTACACACCGCGATTT.

The chain combines TRBV19 with TRBJ1-6; D unresolved. Between the trimmed V and J ends, which lost 1 base and 10 bases, there was a span of 11 bases. Germline V gives CDR1 LNHDA, CDR2 SQIVND (reference sequence). CDR3 length equals 14 residues. CDR3 sequence reads: CASSIALAESPLHF. DNA for the CDR3: TGTGCCAGTAGTATAGCGCTGGCGGAGTCACCCCTCCACTTT.

V usage is TRBV27 and J usage is TRBJ2-3; 7 positions agree with TRBD2. The V gene's germline CDR1 is MNHEY and CDR2 SMNVEV (reference sequence). The CDR3 spans 18 residues. V lost 5 bases and J lost 0; bases outside the gene matches: 14. The CDR3 sequence: CASSPSFGGRPSTDTQYF. The CDR3 nucleotides read TGTGCCAGCAGTCCGTCGTTCGGCGGGAGACCAAGCACAGATACGCAGTATTTT.

V gene TRBV9 combines with J gene TRBJ2-2; TRBD2 might be the D (6 bases). This CDR3 contains 16 residues. V dropped 0 bases and J dropped 4 bases, with 13 bases sitting between them. Germline lookup yields CDR1 SGDLS and CDR2 YYNGEE. The CDR3, as DNA: TGTGCCAGCAGCGTAGATTCGCGGGGACCCACCGGGGAGCTGTTTTTT. Protein sequence: CASSVDSRGPTGELFF. Filled out from reference TRBV9 and TRBJ2-2, the complete variable domain reads DSGVTQTPKHLITATGQRVTLRCSPRSGDLSVYWYQQSLDQGLQFLIQYYNGEERAKGNILERFSAQQFPDLHSELNLSSLELGDSALYFCASSVDSRGPTGELFFGEGSRLTVL.